These 4 T cell receptor beta chains were sequenced from one sample in a study of blood T cell repertoires in COVID-19. Sequencing was performed with immunoSEQ multiplex PCR; in TCRdb, only in-frame clones are kept and a portion is missing. Of hundreds of thousands of clones in the sample, around 85% were seen once. What was sequenced was peripheral blood. These receptor sequences come from a woman between 25 and 40 years old who had recovered from COVID-19.

The chain uses TRBV7-2 and TRBJ1-2, with D possibly matching TRBD1 (6 bases). The germline V gene encodes CDR1 SGHTA and CDR2 FQGNSA. V gave up 0 bases and J gave up 2 bases, with 10 bases separating them. This CDR3 is 15 amino acids long. In DNA form, the CDR3 reads TGTGCCAGCAGCTTAGCAACAGGGACCAACTATGGCTACACCTTC. This gives the protein CASSLATGTNYGYTF.

DNA for the CDR3: TGCAGCGTTGTTATCGACAGCCTGGGAGGCTACACCTTC. It is translated as CSVVIDSLGGYTF. The rearrangement links TRBV29-1 to TRBJ1-2; D possibly corresponds to TRBD1 (5 bases). Germline V gene lookup returns CDR1 SQVTM and CDR2 ANQGSEA. V lost 4 bases to trimming and J lost 8 bases, with 17 bases between them. CDR3 size: 13 residues.

The chain recombines TRBV28 with TRBJ2-7, with 11 bases matching TRBD2. This CDR3 region has 14 residues. The V segment lost 7 bases and the J segment 3 bases; nucleotides outside the gene matches: 5. Germline-derived CDR1 and CDR2 are MDHEN and SYDVKM. This CDR3 is CASKSGTSGYEQYF. The DNA of the CDR3 is TGTGCCAGCAAGTCCGGGACTAGCGGCTACGAGCAGTACTTC.

The chain carries TRBV21-1 and TRBJ2-3; the table's D call, TRBD1, has no DNA check behind it. TRBV21-1 has pseudogene status. The CDR3 is made up of 16 amino acids. The CDR3 DNA is TGTGCCAGCAGCAAAACGTCCAGGGGCTCGACAGATACGCAGTATTTT. Protein product: CASSKTSRGSTDTQYF.